This T cell receptor (beta chain) appears in the sequencing data of a study of radiation and T cells in renal cell carcinoma. Study-wide findings and caveats: In blood, top tumor clones expanded by 2 weeks, shrinking by 4.

CDR1 is SGHDT, CDR2 YYEEEE, per germline. The CDR3 contains 16 residues. V gave up 6 bases and J gave up 4 bases, with 22 bases separating them. As regards this clone: What it recognizes is unknown.

Using immunoSEQ multiplex PCR, the repertoire was profiled, and TCRdb retains in-frame clones only, with some absent. This table holds 120,000 or so clones, approximately 80% found once. Time point denoted: blood 2 weeks post-SBRT. Treatment here: 15 Gy SBRT to primary tumor, nephrectomy 4 weeks later. Clear cell pathology was present in this patient's renal cell carcinoma. This receptor was identified in a woman aged 55-69 years with renal cell carcinoma. The gene calls are TRBV5-6 and TRBJ2-5, with D possibly being TRBD2 (7 bases). Sequenced material: blood, taken from a patient whose treatment included radiotherapy and nephrectomy. The CDR3 spells CASTLGGLTGSETQYF. In DNA, the CDR3 is TGTGCCAGCACCCTGGGGGGGTTAACAGGGTCAGAGACCCAGTACTTC.